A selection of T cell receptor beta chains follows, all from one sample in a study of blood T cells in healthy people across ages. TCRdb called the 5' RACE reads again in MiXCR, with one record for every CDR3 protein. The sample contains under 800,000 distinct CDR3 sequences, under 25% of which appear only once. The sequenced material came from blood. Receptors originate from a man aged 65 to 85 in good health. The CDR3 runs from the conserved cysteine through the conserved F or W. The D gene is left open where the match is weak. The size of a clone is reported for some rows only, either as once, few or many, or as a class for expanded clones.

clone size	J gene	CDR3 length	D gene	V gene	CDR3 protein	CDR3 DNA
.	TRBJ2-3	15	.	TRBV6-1	CASSDPTASTDTQYF	TGTGCCAGCAGTGACCCGACAGCTAGCACAGATACGCAGTATTTT
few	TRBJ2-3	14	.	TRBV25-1	CASNPENFADTQYF	TGTGCCAGCAATCCGGAGAATTTCGCAGATACGCAGTATTTT
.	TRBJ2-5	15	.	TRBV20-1	CSAREMGTLEETQYF	TGCAGTGCTAGAGAAATGGGGACCCTGGAAGAGACCCAGTACTTC
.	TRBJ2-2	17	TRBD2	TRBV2	CASREGGWTRITGELFF	TGTGCCAGCAGGGAGGGTGGTTGGACTAGGATCACCGGGGAGCTGTTTTTT
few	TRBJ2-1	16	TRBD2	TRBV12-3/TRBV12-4	CASSSLSGRALNEQFF	TGTGCCAGCAGTTCCCTTTCCGGGAGGGCCCTCAATGAGCAGTTCTTC
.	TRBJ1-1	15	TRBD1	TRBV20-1	CSAKAGGGIRAEAFF	TGCAGTGCTAAGGCAGGGGGAGGGATAAGGGCTGAAGCTTTCTTT
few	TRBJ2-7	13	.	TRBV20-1	CSGRAPGPYEQYF	TGCAGCGGACGGGCCCCGGGCCCCTACGAGCAGTACTTC
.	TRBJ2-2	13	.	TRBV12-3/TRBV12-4	CASSSTGDGELFF	TGTGCCAGCAGTTCAACAGGTGACGGGGAGCTGTTTTTT
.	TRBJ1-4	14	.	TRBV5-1	CASSLEGPKGELFF	TGCGCCAGCAGCTTGGAAGGGCCCAAAGGGGAACTGTTTTTT
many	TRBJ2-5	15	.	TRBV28	CASSLSLGSQETQYF	TGTGCCAGCAGCCTAAGCCTCGGTTCGCAAGAGACCCAGTACTTC
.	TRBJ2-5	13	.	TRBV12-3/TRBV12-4	CASGRQAQETQYF	TGTGCCAGCGGCCGACAGGCCCAAGAGACCCAGTACTTC
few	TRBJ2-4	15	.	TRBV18	CASSTDAVAKNIQYF	TGTGCCAGCTCAACGGACGCGGTAGCCAAAAACATTCAGTACTTC
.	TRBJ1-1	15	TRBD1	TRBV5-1	CASSSGQGSNTEAFF	TGCGCCAGCAGCTCCGGACAGGGGAGTAACACTGAAGCTTTCTTT
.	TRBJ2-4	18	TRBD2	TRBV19	CASSPTAGGPRTKNIQYF	TGTGCCAGTAGTCCGACTGCGGGAGGGCCTCGGACCAAAAACATTCAGTACTTC
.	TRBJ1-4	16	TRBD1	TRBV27	CASSLARQGAGEKLFF	TGTGCCAGCAGTTTAGCCCGACAGGGGGCGGGTGAAAAACTGTTTTTT
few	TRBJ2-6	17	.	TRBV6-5	CASLPGTVSSGANVLTF	TGTGCCAGCTTGCCCGGGACTGTAAGCTCTGGGGCCAACGTCCTGACTTTC
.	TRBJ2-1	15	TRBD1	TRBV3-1	CASSQVRQGYNEQFF	TGTGCCAGCAGCCAAGTGAGACAGGGTTACAATGAGCAGTTCTTC
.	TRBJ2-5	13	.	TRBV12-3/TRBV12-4	CASSPMGEETQYF	TGTGCCAGCAGCCCTATGGGGGAAGAGACCCAGTACTTC
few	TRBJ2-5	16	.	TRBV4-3	CASSPTLVLAQETQYF	TGCGCCAGCAGCCCCACCCTGGTACTAGCCCAAGAGACCCAGTACTTC
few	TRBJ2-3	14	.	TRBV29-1	CSTLGLRGRDTQYF	TGCAGCACCCTCGGGCTCAGGGGCAGAGATACGCAGTATTTT
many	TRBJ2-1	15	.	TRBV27	CASSLSTSSYNEQFF	TGTGCCAGCAGTTTATCGACGAGCTCCTACAATGAGCAGTTCTTC
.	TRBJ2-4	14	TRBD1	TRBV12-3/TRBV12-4	CASSVQGAKNIQYF	TGTGCCAGCAGCGTACAGGGGGCCAAAAACATTCAGTACTTC
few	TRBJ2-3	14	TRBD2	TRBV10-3	CAIKELADTDTQYF	TGTGCCATCAAGGAGCTAGCGGACACAGATACGCAGTATTTT
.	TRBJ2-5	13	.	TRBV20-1	CSEGGPGQETQYF	TGCAGTGAAGGAGGCCCCGGGCAAGAGACCCAGTACTTC
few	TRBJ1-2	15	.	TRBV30	CALSVTQGSTGGYTF	TGTGCCTTGAGTGTAACCCAGGGTAGTACTGGGGGCTACACCTTC
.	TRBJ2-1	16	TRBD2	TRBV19	CASSIKTSGRSSEQFF	TGTGCCAGTAGTATAAAGACTAGCGGGAGATCAAGTGAGCAGTTCTTC
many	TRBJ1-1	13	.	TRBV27	CASSLGRITEAFF	TGTGCCAGCAGTTTGGGCAGGATCACTGAAGCTTTCTTT
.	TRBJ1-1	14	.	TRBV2	CASSERELNTEAFF	TGCGCCAGCAGTGAAAGGGAACTAAACACTGAAGCTTTCTTT
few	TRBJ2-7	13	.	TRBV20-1	CSASAGTHYEQYF	TGCAGTGCTAGCGCCGGGACACACTACGAGCAGTACTTC
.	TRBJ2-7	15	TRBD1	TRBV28	CASRGTGGPTYEQYF	TGTGCCAGCAGGGGGACAGGGGGCCCTACCTACGAGCAGTACTTC
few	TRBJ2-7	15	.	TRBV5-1	CASSFRGMSSYEQYF	TGCGCCAGCAGCTTTAGGGGAATGAGCTCCTACGAGCAGTACTTC
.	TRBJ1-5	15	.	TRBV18	CASSPRAGSGQPQHF	TGTGCCAGCTCACCACGGGCTGGATCAGGCCAGCCCCAGCATTTT
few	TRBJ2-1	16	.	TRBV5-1	CASSLDVGQTASEQFF	TGCGCCAGCAGCTTGGATGTGGGACAAACGGCGAGTGAGCAGTTCTTC
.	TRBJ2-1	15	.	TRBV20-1	CSASSGTRGYNEQFF	TGCAGTGCTTCCTCCGGGACTCGAGGTTACAATGAGCAGTTCTTC
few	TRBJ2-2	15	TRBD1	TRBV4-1	CASSRDSSNTGELFF	TGCGCCAGCAGCCGGGACAGCTCGAACACCGGGGAGCTGTTTTTT
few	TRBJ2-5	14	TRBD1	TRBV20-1	CSASVQGAQETQYF	TGCAGTGCTAGTGTACAGGGGGCGCAAGAGACCCAGTACTTC
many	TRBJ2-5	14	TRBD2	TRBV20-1	CSVTKGSGQETQYF	TGCAGTGTCACTAAAGGTAGCGGGCAAGAGACCCAGTACTTC
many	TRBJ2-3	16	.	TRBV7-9	CASSHKRVTGTDTQYF	TGTGCCAGCAGCCACAAGAGAGTAACAGGGACAGATACGCAGTATTTT
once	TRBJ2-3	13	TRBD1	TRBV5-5	CASSEGQQSTQYF	TGTGCCAGCAGCGAGGGACAGCAAAGTACGCAGTATTTT
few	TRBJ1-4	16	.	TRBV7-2	CASSTDGAATNEKLFF	TGTGCCAGCAGCACGGACGGAGCTGCAACTAATGAAAAACTGTTTTTT
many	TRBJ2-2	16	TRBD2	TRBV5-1	CASSTLAGGNTGELFF	TGCGCCAGCAGCACTCTAGCGGGAGGCAACACCGGGGAGCTGTTTTTT
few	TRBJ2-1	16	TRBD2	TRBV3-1	CASGHSWGLAGNEQFF	TGTGCCAGCGGCCATAGCTGGGGACTAGCGGGCAATGAGCAGTTCTTC
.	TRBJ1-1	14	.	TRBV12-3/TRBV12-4	CASSDGVLNTEAFF	TGTGCCAGCAGTGACGGGGTTCTGAACACTGAAGCTTTCTTT
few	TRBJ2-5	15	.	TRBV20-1	CSARASRWGQETQYF	TGCAGTGCTAGAGCGTCTAGATGGGGCCAAGAGACCCAGTACTTC
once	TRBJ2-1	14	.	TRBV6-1	CASSEGGLNYEQFF	TGTGCCAGCAGTGAAGGGGGATTAAACTACGAGCAGTTCTTC
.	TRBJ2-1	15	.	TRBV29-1	CSVEGSRDEISEQFF	TGCAGCGTTGAAGGAAGCAGGGATGAGATTTCTGAGCAGTTCTTC
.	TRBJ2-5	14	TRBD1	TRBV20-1	CSAFGGQLRETQYF	TGCAGTGCTTTTGGGGGACAGCTCAGGGAGACCCAGTACTTC
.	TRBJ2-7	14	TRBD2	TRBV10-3	CAISESGEGLEQYF	TGTGCCATCAGTGAGTCGGGGGAGGGTCTCGAGCAGTACTTC
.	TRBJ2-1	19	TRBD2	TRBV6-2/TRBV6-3	CASSHVRGMTSGSFSEQFF	TGTGCCAGCAGTCACGTCAGGGGAATGACTAGCGGGAGTTTCTCTGAGCAGTTCTTC
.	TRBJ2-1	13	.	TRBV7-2	CASSLGNSFEQFF	TGTGCCAGCAGCTTAGGAAATAGCTTTGAGCAGTTCTTC
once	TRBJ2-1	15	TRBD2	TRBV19	CASSSSGTSGREQFF	TGTGCCAGTAGTAGCTCCGGGACTAGCGGGAGGGAGCAGTTCTTC
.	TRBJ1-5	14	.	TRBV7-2	CASSKSFSNQPQHF	TGTGCCAGCAGCAAATCTTTTAGCAATCAGCCCCAGCATTTT
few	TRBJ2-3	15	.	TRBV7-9	CASSLKSGSTDTQYF	TGTGCCAGCAGCTTAAAGAGCGGAAGCACAGATACGCAGTATTTT
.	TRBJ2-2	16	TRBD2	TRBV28	CASRTLAGGSTGELFF	TGTGCCAGCAGAACTCTAGCGGGAGGCTCCACCGGGGAGCTGTTTTTT
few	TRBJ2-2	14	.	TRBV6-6	CASSSTDGTGELFF	TGTGCCAGCAGTTCAACGGATGGGACCGGGGAGCTGTTTTTT
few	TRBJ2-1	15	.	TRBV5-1	CASSLVGEVYNEQFF	TGCGCCAGCAGCCTCGTGGGGGAGGTGTACAATGAGCAGTTCTTC
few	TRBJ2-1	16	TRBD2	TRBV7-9	CASSFSGMSSYNEQFF	TGTGCCAGCAGCTTTAGCGGGATGAGCTCCTACAATGAGCAGTTCTTC
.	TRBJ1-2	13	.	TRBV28	CASRIGDPYGYTF	TGTGCCAGCAGGATCGGAGATCCCTATGGCTACACCTTC